Listed below are T cell receptor beta chains from one sample, sequenced in a study of shared clonotypes between healthy human individuals. Libraries were prepared by immunoSEQ multiplex PCR; TCRdb keeps only in-frame clonotypes and omits some of them. Among over a million clones listed, 95% to 97% were seen once. The sequenced material came from naive CD4+ T cells sorted from blood. These TCRs come from a man aged 30-40 years in good health. CDR3s include the opening cysteine and the closing phenylalanine or tryptophan. A D gene is named only where the DNA matches it firmly. Size values are once, few and many counts, or a class for expanded clones, and some rows have none.

CDR3 DNA	CDR3 protein	D gene	CDR3 length	clone size	J gene	V gene
TGTGCCAGCAGTCCGGGACAGGGGGCCTCCGGGGAGCTGTTTTTT	CASSPGQGASGELFF	TRBD1	15	-	TRBJ2-2	TRBV6-1
TGCGCCAGCAGTGAGTCGACGGGACAGGGATACAATGAGCAGTTCTTC	CASSESTGQGYNEQFF	TRBD1	16	-	TRBJ2-1	TRBV10-1
TGTGCCAGCAGCGTAGTTAGCGGATTCTACAATGAGCAGTTCTTC	CASSVVSGFYNEQFF	-	15	-	TRBJ2-1	TRBV9
TGCGCCAGCAGCTTTAGGACTAGTCGGATGGACACCGGGGAGCTGTTTTTT	CASSFRTSRMDTGELFF	TRBD2	17	-	TRBJ2-2	TRBV5-1
TGTGCCAGCAGCCCCCTTCAGGCGGGAGGGGAGACCCAGTACTTC	CASSPLQAGGETQYF	TRBD2	15	-	TRBJ2-5	TRBV11-2
TGTGCCAGCGGGCCGGGACTAGCCTCTCGAGGGACTCCCGCCTACGAGCAGTACTTC	CASGPGLASRGTPAYEQYF	TRBD2	19	-	TRBJ2-7	TRBV18
TGCAGTGCTAGATTCATCTACGAGCAGTACTTC	CSARFIYEQYF	-	11	-	TRBJ2-7	TRBV20-1
TGTGCCTGGAGCGGAACGGGCACCGGGGAGCTGTTTTTT	CAWSGTGTGELFF	-	13	-	TRBJ2-2	TRBV30
TGTGCCAGCAGTTATCGGAGCCTTATGAACACTGAAGCTTTCTTT	CASSYRSLMNTEAFF	-	15	-	TRBJ1-1	TRBV7-8
TGTGCCAGCAGTGAACAGGCCCCCTACGAGCAGTACTTC	CASSEQAPYEQYF	-	13	-	TRBJ2-7	TRBV6-1
TGTGCCAGCAGCGTGGACCATTTCAATGAGCAGTTCTTC	CASSVDHFNEQFF	-	13	-	TRBJ2-1	TRBV5-4
TGTGCCAGCAGCTTCCGTGTGGGACTAGCGGAATACAATGAGCAGTTCTTC	CASSFRVGLAEYNEQFF	TRBD2	17	-	TRBJ2-1	TRBV7-4
TGCGCCAGCAGCCCTACCAAACAGGGGGCTGGCGGGGAGCTGTTTTTT	CASSPTKQGAGGELFF	TRBD1	16	-	TRBJ2-2	TRBV5-1
TGTGCCAGCGGGAGTAGCGGGCAAGAGACCCAGTACTTC	CASGSSGQETQYF	TRBD2	13	-	TRBJ2-5	TRBV27
TGCGCCAGCAGCACCCTCTACGAGCAGTACTTC	CASSTLYEQYF	-	11	-	TRBJ2-7	TRBV5-1
TGCGCCAGCAGTCAACTACTAGCGGGAGGGCTCTACGAGCAGTACTTC	CASSQLLAGGLYEQYF	TRBD2	16	-	TRBJ2-7	TRBV23-1
TGTGCCAGCAGCAAAACAGGGATGGAGACCCAGTACTTC	CASSKTGMETQYF	-	13	-	TRBJ2-5	TRBV2
TGTGCCAGCAGCTTAGTAGCGGGACGGGGGGATACGCAGTATTTT	CASSLVAGRGDTQYF	TRBD2	15	-	TRBJ2-3	TRBV7-2
TGTGCCAGCAGCGGAAAACTAGCGGACCTGTACAATGAGCAGTTCTTC	CASSGKLADLYNEQFF	TRBD2	16	-	TRBJ2-1	TRBV9
TGTGCCAGCAGAATCCACACCGGGCCAGCGGAGCAGTACTTC	CASRIHTGPAEQYF	-	14	-	TRBJ2-7	TRBV6-1
TGTGCCAGTAGTTCCTCCGAGCGGGGATCCTACGAGCAGTACTTC	CASSSSERGSYEQYF	TRBD2	15	once	TRBJ2-7	TRBV19
TGTGCCTGGAGCGCTTTCTCTGGAAACACCATATATTTT	CAWSAFSGNTIYF	-	13	-	TRBJ1-3	TRBV30
TGCGCCAGCACCTCCCCAGGGGCGAGCGGTGAGACCCAGTACTTC	CASTSPGASGETQYF	-	15	-	TRBJ2-5	TRBV5-1
TGTGCCAGCAGCTTGGGAGGGACTGGCTACAATGAGCAGTTCTTC	CASSLGGTGYNEQFF	-	15	-	TRBJ2-1	TRBV5-4
TGTGCTAGTGGTTTGGTACTTGGGACAGGCCCAGCTAACTATGGCTACACCTTC	CASGLVLGTGPANYGYTF	TRBD1	18	-	TRBJ1-2	TRBV12-5
TGTGCCAGCAGCGTACCTGGGGGGGTGCAGTTCTTC	CASSVPGGVQFF	TRBD2	12	-	TRBJ2-1	TRBV9
TGCGCCAGCAGCCCGGGCAGACCGAACACCGGGGAGCTGTTTTTT	CASSPGRPNTGELFF	-	15	-	TRBJ2-2	TRBV5-1
TGCGCCAGCAGCCGTTCAGTGGGGGGCACTGAAGCTTTCTTT	CASSRSVGGTEAFF	-	14	-	TRBJ1-1	TRBV5-1
TGTGCCAGCAGCGTAGAGGGACTAGCGGGTTGGAGCTCCTACAATGAGCAGTTCTTC	CASSVEGLAGWSSYNEQFF	TRBD2	19	-	TRBJ2-1	TRBV9
TGTGCAAGTCGCTTTGACAGGGGAACTAATGAAAAACTGTTTTTT	CASRFDRGTNEKLFF	-	15	-	TRBJ1-4	TRBV12-2
TGCGCCAGCAGTGACCGAATTTACTATGGCTACACCTTC	CASSDRIYYGYTF	-	13	-	TRBJ1-2	TRBV10-1
TGCGCCAGCAGCTTGGTCTCTCCAGGGGATGAAAAACTGTTTTTT	CASSLVSPGDEKLFF	-	15	-	TRBJ1-4	TRBV5-1
TGTGCCAGCAGTTTTTTCGCAGCCAACTATGGCTACACCTTC	CASSFFAANYGYTF	-	14	-	TRBJ1-2	TRBV28
TGTGCCAGTAGTATGGTCTACAATGAGCAGTTCTTC	CASSMVYNEQFF	-	12	-	TRBJ2-1	TRBV19
TGTGCCAGTAGTATCAAGGGACAGGGGTGGAATGAGCAGTTCTTC	CASSIKGQGWNEQFF	TRBD1	15	-	TRBJ2-1	TRBV19
TGTGCCAGCAGTCCCAGACAGAACTATGGCTACACCTTC	CASSPRQNYGYTF	-	13	-	TRBJ1-2	TRBV28
TGTGCCAGCAGCAGCATTTGGGAAGAGACCCAGTACTTC	CASSSIWEETQYF	-	13	-	TRBJ2-5	TRBV5-6
TGTGCCAGCAGCCAATGGACAGGAGGCTACTCTGGGGCCAACGTCCTGACTTTC	CASSQWTGGYSGANVLTF	TRBD1	18	once	TRBJ2-6	TRBV14
TGCGCCAGCGGTCCTTTCACAGATACGCAGTATTTT	CASGPFTDTQYF	-	12	-	TRBJ2-3	TRBV5-1
TGTGCCAGCAGTTGGAGAACAGGGGGTAATGGCTATGGCTACACCTTC	CASSWRTGGNGYGYTF	TRBD1	16	-	TRBJ1-2	TRBV28
TGTGCCAGCAAGCTGACAGCCAACAATCAGCCCCAGCATTTT	CASKLTANNQPQHF	-	14	-	TRBJ1-5	TRBV28
TGTGCCAGTATTACGCCGCTGGGACAGATGAACACTGAAGCTTTCTTT	CASITPLGQMNTEAFF	TRBD1	16	-	TRBJ1-1	TRBV19
TGTGCCAGCAGCTTCTCGACTGTCCAAGAGACCCAGTACTTC	CASSFSTVQETQYF	-	14	-	TRBJ2-5	TRBV5-4
TGTGCCAGCAGCTTAGCCGGCGGGAGGGCCAACGAGCAGTACTTC	CASSLAGGRANEQYF	TRBD2	15	once	TRBJ2-7	TRBV7-2
TGTGCCAGCAGCTCCCGGACTGAAACCAATGAGCAGTTCTTC	CASSSRTETNEQFF	-	14	-	TRBJ2-1	TRBV9
TGTGCCAGCTCAAAGCGGTTGGGCACCGGGGAGCTGTTTTTT	CASSKRLGTGELFF	-	14	-	TRBJ2-2	TRBV7-2
TGTGCCAGCAGCTTGGCAACTAATGAAAAACTGTTTTTT	CASSLATNEKLFF	-	13	once	TRBJ1-4	TRBV5-4
TGTGCCAGCAGCCACGGACTAGCGGTTATATACGAGCAGTACTTC	CASSHGLAVIYEQYF	TRBD2	15	-	TRBJ2-7	TRBV14
TGTGCCAGCTCACCAATGGGACTAGCGGGAGTTACCTACAATGAGCAGTTCTTC	CASSPMGLAGVTYNEQFF	TRBD2	18	-	TRBJ2-1	TRBV18
TGTGCCAGTAGTATTCAAGCCGGGACTAGCTACGAGCAGTACTTC	CASSIQAGTSYEQYF	TRBD2	15	-	TRBJ2-7	TRBV19
TGTGCCAGCAGTCGGCTAAGCGGAGATACGCAGTATTTT	CASSRLSGDTQYF	-	13	-	TRBJ2-3	TRBV7-2
TGTGCCAGCAGTGCAGCAGGGGGCTATGGCTACACCTTC	CASSAAGGYGYTF	TRBD1	13	-	TRBJ1-2	TRBV28